This T cell receptor (beta chain) comes out of a study of blood T cell repertoires in COVID-19. Study in general: Researchers got acute and convalescent COVID-19 samples from the United States, Italy and Spain.

Germline CDR1 is SGDLS and CDR2 is YYNGEE. The CDR3 sequence is 14 residues long. Trimming took off 1 base at V and 4 bases at J, with 11 bases between the two ends. Data came from immunoSEQ multiplex PCR; TCRdb stores just in-frame clones and leaves some out. Of 250,000 to 350,000 clones in the sample, approximately 90% were seen once. In this sample, this clone turned up a few times. Within the sample, other DNA sequences also encode this same CDR3. Material for sequencing was peripheral blood. This sequence joins TRBV9 and TRBJ1-1; D call uncertain. This receptor was taken from a woman in her 30s with active or convalescent COVID-19. CDR3 nucleotide sequence: TGTGCCAGCAGCGTAACGGGAGGAGGCACTGAAGCTTTCTTT. It encodes CASSVTGGGTEAFF.